This entry is about one TCR beta chain. The antigen remains unidentified. The data derive from a study of TIL therapy for anti-PD-1-resistant metastatic lung cancer. The libraries were made with immunoSEQ v3. Data came from immunoSEQ multiplex PCR; TCRdb stores just in-frame clones and leaves some out. This table holds 55,000 to 60,000 clones, 73% found once. Study-level findings and limits: Infused TIL clonotypes partially replaced the baseline blood repertoire, then decayed over months. The cohort had more treatment-naive, never-smoker and oncogene-addicted patients than typical.

The time point denotes: pre-treatment sample, taken before nivolumab and TIL therapy. CDR3 length equals 20 residues. V was cut by 4 bases and J by 0 bases, with 25 bases left in between. The V gene's germline CDR1 is GTSNPN and CDR2 SVGIG (reference sequence). The chain is built from TRBV30 and TRBJ2-6; possibly TRBD2 for D (7 bases). This TCR was recovered from a person aged 25-85 years with non-small cell lung cancer. Sample: blood, taken at baseline. CDR3 in amino acids: CAWTSPNGGRDISGANVLTF. CDR3 nucleotide sequence: TGTGCCTGGACCAGCCCCAACGGGGGGCGGGATATCTCTGGGGCCAACGTCCTGACTTTC.